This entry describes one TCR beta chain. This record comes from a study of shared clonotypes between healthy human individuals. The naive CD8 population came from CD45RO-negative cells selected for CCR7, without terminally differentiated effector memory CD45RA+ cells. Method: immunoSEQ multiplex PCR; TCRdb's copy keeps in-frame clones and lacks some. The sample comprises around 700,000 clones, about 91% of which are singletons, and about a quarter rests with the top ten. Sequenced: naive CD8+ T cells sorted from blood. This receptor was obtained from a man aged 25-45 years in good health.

The CDR3 coding sequence is TGTGCCAGCAGCAAAAAACCGCAAACACCCCGCTATGGCTACACCTTC. Residues: CASSKKPQTPRYGYTF. The chain recombines TRBV5-6 with TRBJ1-2; no clear D gene. V gave up 4 bases and J gave up 4 bases, with 20 bases separating them. Germline V gene lookup returns CDR1 SGHDT and CDR2 YYEEEE. The CDR3 covers 16 residues. Drawing the rest from reference TRBV5-6 and TRBJ1-2, the complete variable domain is DAGVTQSPTHLIKTRGQQVTLRCSPKSGHDTVSWYQQALGQGPQFIFQYYEEEERQRGNFPDRFSGHQFPNYSSELNVNALLLGDSALYLCASSKKPQTPRYGYTFGSGTRLTVV.